This entry lists 8 T cell receptor beta chains sequenced from one sample in a study of T cell changes during pregnancy in multiple sclerosis. Sequenced by immunoSEQ multiplex PCR; TCRdb stores in-frame clones only, minus some. The table lists approximately 40,000 clones, over 80% of them singletons. Source: peripheral blood, taken in the first trimester of pregnancy. The receptors originated from a female donor in good health, enrolled as a control in a pregnancy study.

The chain joins TRBV9 to TRBJ1-2; D uncertain. Deletions cut 4 bases from V and 6 bases from J, with 13 bases between. CDR1 SGDLS and CDR2 YYNGEE come from the germline V gene. This CDR3 is 13 amino acids long. The chain's CDR3 is CASSYGSSDGYTF. CDR3 nucleotides: TGTGCCAGCAGCTACGGGAGTTCGGATGGCTACACCTTC.

This chain joins TRBV4-1 and TRBJ2-7; TRBD2 agrees at 14 bases. CDR1 is MGHRA and CDR2 is YSYEKL in the germline V gene. J gave up 4 bases and V 0 bases, and 5 bases lay outside the gene matches. The CDR3 consists of 17 residues. CDR3 coding DNA: TGCGCCAGCAGCCAAGAGGGGACTAGCGGGGGAGCTTACGAGCAGTACTTC. Translating gives CASSQEGTSGGAYEQYF.

V gene TRBV28 combines with J gene TRBJ1-6, with D possibly being TRBD1 (6 bases). The CDR3 is 14 amino acids. The germline CDR1 and CDR2 sequences are MDHEN and SYDVKM. V lost 6 bases, J lost 10 bases, and 16 bases lay in between. The CDR3 spells CASSAQGAGSPLHF. In nucleotides, the CDR3 is TGTGCCAGCAGCGCACAGGGCGCAGGGTCACCCCTCCACTTT. The whole variable domain, filled in from reference TRBV28 and TRBJ1-6, reads DVKVTQSSRYLVKRTGEKVFLECVQDMDHENMFWYRQDPGLGLRLIYFSYDVKMKEKGDIPEGYSVSREKKERFSLILESASTNQTSMYLCASSAQGAGSPLHFGNGTRLTVT.

The chain links TRBV25-1 to TRBJ2-7; D might be TRBD2 (5 bases). The CDR3 contains 13 residues. Germline V gene lookup returns CDR1 MGHDK and CDR2 SYGVNS. Trimming left V 3 bases short and J 5 bases short, with 11 bases between. The CDR3 region has the DNA TGTGCCAGCAGTGACCGAGGGAATGACGAGCAGTACTTC. This encodes CASSDRGNDEQYF.

V and J are TRBV6-1 and TRBJ2-7, with TRBD1 matching over 10 bases. The CDR3 runs 14 residues. The V segment lost 7 bases and the J segment 2 bases; nucleotides outside the gene matches: 5. The germline V gene encodes CDR1 MNHNS and CDR2 SASEGT. CDR3 protein: CASISGTGAYEQYF. Here the CDR3 DNA reads TGTGCCAGCATTTCCGGGACAGGGGCCTACGAGCAGTACTTC.

The rearrangement joins TRBV5-1 to TRBJ2-3; TRBD1 matches 9 bases. The V segment lost 3 bases and the J segment 0 bases; nucleotides outside the gene matches: 5. Germline lookup yields CDR1 SGHRS and CDR2 YFSETQ. CDR3 length equals 16 residues. CDR3 region: CASSWTGAFSTDTQYF. In DNA, the CDR3 is TGCGCCAGCAGCTGGACAGGGGCCTTTAGCACAGATACGCAGTATTTT.

This clone has only one observation. The rearrangement joins TRBV5-4 to TRBJ1-5, with TRBD1 identical over 7 bases. V shed 4 bases and J 6 bases; nucleotides not matched to a gene: 7. Germline V gene lookup returns CDR1 SGHNT and CDR2 YYREEE (reference sequence). CDR3 length: 14 residues. The CDR3 region is CASSNTGEFQPQHF. Written as DNA, the CDR3 is TGTGCCAGCAGCAATACAGGGGAGTTTCAGCCCCAGCATTTT.

This chain uses TRBV5-1 with TRBJ2-7; a weak D match, TRBD1 (6 bases). Germline V gene data show CDR1 as SGHRS and CDR2 as YFSETQ. This CDR3 comprises 13 residues. Trimming removed 4 bases at V and 4 bases at J, with 12 bases between. CDR3 sequence reads: CASSPTGDYEQYF. CDR3 nucleotides: TGCGCCAGCAGCCCGACAGGAGATTACGAGCAGTACTTC.